Below, 27 T cell receptor beta chains from the same sample are listed, as sequenced in a study of tumor and adjacent non-tumor tissue in lung cancer. The library came from three nested PCR rounds adapted from ARM-PCR protocols. In TCRdb, the multiplex PCR reads were re-called with MiXCR into one record per CDR3 protein. The table shows approximately 120,000 distinct CDR3 sequences, with 62% occurring only once. No cell sorting was done before RNA was extracted from the tissue. Distant lung tissue was collected more than 3 cm away from the tumor edge. Sample: distant non-tumor lung tissue. Receptors were obtained from a man in his sixties with non-small cell lung cancer.

In the case of this clonotype: A read error is likely, as this CDR3 ends without the conserved phenylalanine or tryptophan. This sequence joins TRBV6-2 or TRBV6-3 and TRBJ1-2; D is unclear. Deletions cut 6 bases from V and 3 bases from J, with 14 bases between. The CDR3 covers 14 residues. Germline CDR1 is MNHEY and CDR2 is SVGEGT. CDR3 bases: TGTGCCAGCAGACACCCTGAGCACCACTATGGCTACACCATC. It translates to CASRHPEHHYGYTI.

Points on this clonotype: An end of the junction does not agree with germline; a read error may underlie this. J is TRBJ1-1 and V is TRBV11-2; D is undetermined. Looked up from germline, CDR1 is SGHAT and CDR2 is FQNNGV. This CDR3 comprises 15 residues. CDR3 nucleotide sequence: TGTGCCGGCAGCTTGATCCGTGGCGGGAACACTGAAGCTTTCTTT. Its translation: CAGSLIRGGNTEAFF.

Concerning this clonotype: This likely comes from a read error, as the CDR3 has no conserved phenylalanine or tryptophan at its end. The rearrangement links TRBV10-3 to TRBJ1-4; D uncertain. The CDR3 loop spans 13 amino acids. CDR1 and CDR2 (germline): ENHRY, SYGVKD. The CDR3 nucleotides are TGTGCCATCAAGGCAGCAACTAATGAAGAACTGTTTTCT. Its translation: CAIKAATNEELFS.

This clonotype was found a few times. The V gene is TRBV11-2, the J gene TRBJ2-3, with D hard to call. Trimming stripped 7 bases from V and 8 bases from J, with 19 bases between. The CDR3 sequence is 14 residues long. The germline gives CDR1 SGHAT, CDR2 FQNNGV. CDR3 sequence (DNA): TGTGCCAGCACCCACCGGACCTCTAGGGTTACGCAGTATTTT. Translated: CASTHRTSRVTQYF.

This clonotype was seen a few times. Possible read error: a much larger clone is one base away. J is TRBJ1-4 and V is TRBV4-3; D possibly corresponds to TRBD1 (6 bases). Germline V CDR1 and CDR2: LGHNA, YSLEER. The CDR3 covers 13 residues. CDR3 region: CASSQDRGEKLLF. The CDR3 bases are TGCGCCAGCAGCCAAGACAGGGGTGAAAAACTGCTTTTT.

The gene calls are TRBV6-2 or TRBV6-3 and TRBJ2-7, with a tentative D call TRBD1 (6 bases). From germline, CDR1 is MNHEY and CDR2 SVGEGT. CDR3 size: 14 residues. V lost 7 bases and J lost 5, with 18 bases in between. In nucleotides, the CDR3 is TGTGCCAGCACCCCGGTGGCAGGGGCCCACGAGCAGTACTTC. It translates to CASTPVAGAHEQYF.

This clonotype was seen a few times. Germline is not matched at one junction end, which may reflect a read error. The chain is built from TRBV6-5 and TRBJ2-2; weak D call: TRBD2 (5 bases). Germline CDR1 MNHEY, CDR2 SVGAGI. There are 17 residues in the CDR3. CDR3 coding DNA: TGTGCCAGCAGTTACTCGTATGAGTGGATCAACACCGGGGAGCTGTTATTT. It codes for CASSYSYEWINTGELLF.

Note on this clonotype: Being one base from a much bigger clone, this may be a read error. V is TRBV20-1 and J is TRBJ2-3, with TRBD2 matching 8 bases. Germline assignment: CDR1 DFQATT and CDR2 SNEGSKA (reference sequence). This CDR3 has 14 residues. The trim removed 5 bases at V and 1 base at J, leaving 5 bases unmatched. Written as DNA, the CDR3 is TGCAGTGCTGTAGATAGCGGGGGCACAGATACGCAGTATTTT. Its translation is CSAVDSGGTDTQYF.

This chain uses TRBV29-1 with TRBJ2-5; no clear D gene. Germline V lookup: CDR1 SQVTM, CDR2 ANQGSEA. The CDR3 has 12 amino acids. The V end lost 3 bases, the J end lost 7 bases, and 12 bases lay between the germline ends. For the CDR3, the DNA is TGCAGCGTTGATATGGGGTCATTGACCCAGTACTTC. Translation gives CSVDMGSLTQYF. Variable domain in full (rest from reference TRBV29-1 and TRBJ2-5): SAVISQKPSRDICQRGTSLTIQCQVDSQVTMMFWYRQQPGQSLTLIATANQGSEATYESGFVIDKFPISRPNLTFSTLTVSNMSPEDSSIYLCSVDMGSLTQYFGPGTRLLVL.

This clonotype has ten or more counts. The rearrangement links TRBV28 to TRBJ2-5; D could derive from TRBD1 or TRBD2 (5 bases each). Germline V CDR1 and CDR2: MDHEN, SYDVKM. The CDR3 length is 17 residues. V shed 3 bases and J shed 2 bases, with 19 bases lying between them. DNA of the CDR3: TGTGCCAGCAGTTTGAGGGGAGCTAGGCTGTCACAAGAGACCCAGTACTTC. It codes for CASSLRGARLSQETQYF.

V gene TRBV11-2 combines with J gene TRBJ2-5; the match to TRBD2 covers 9 bases. V trimming: 5 bases; J trimming: 5 bases; junction bases outside the gene matches: 6. The CDR3 consists of 14 residues. Germline CDR1 and CDR2: SGHAT and FQNNGV. The CDR3 DNA follows: TGTGCCAGCAGCCCCAGCGGGGGGACCGAGACCCAGTACTTC. As protein: CASSPSGGTETQYF. The whole variable domain, remainder taken from reference TRBV11-2 and TRBJ2-5, is EAGVAQSPRYKIIEKRQSVAFWCNPISGHATLYWYQQILGQGPKLLIQFQNNGVVDDSQLPKDRFSAERLKGVDSTLKIQPAKLEDSAVYLCASSPSGGTETQYFGPGTRLLVL.

With respect to this clonotype: This may arise from a read error, as a much more abundant clone is one base away. The chain couples TRBV5-6 to TRBJ1-6, with TRBD1 matching over 9 bases. Germline CDR1 and CDR2: SGHDT and YYEEEE. The CDR3 extends over 16 amino acids. The CDR3 DNA follows: TGTGCCGGCAGCTTTGGTTCGGGACAGGGAAATTCACCCCTCCACTTT. It is translated as CAGSFGSGQGNSPLHF.

This clonotype has a handful of counts. The chain has TRBV5-1 and TRBJ2-2, with D possibly TRBD2 on 5 matching bases. V lost 5 bases to trimming and J lost 3 bases, with 20 bases between them. This CDR3 region has 17 residues. Germline V gene data show CDR1 as SGHRS and CDR2 as YFSETQ. CDR3 DNA sequence: TGCGCCAGCAGTTCGAGCGCGAGGGTCGGCGACACCGGGGAGCTGTTTTTT. It is translated as CASSSSARVGDTGELFF.

This chain uses TRBV11-3 with TRBJ2-3, with TRBD2 matching 8 bases. This CDR3 is built from 16 residues. The germline V gene encodes CDR1 SGHNT and CDR2 YENEEA. Unmatched junction bases numbered 14, after V lost 5 bases and J lost 7 bases. CDR3 residues: CASSQRRGAGPYTQYF. In nucleotides, the CDR3 is TGTGCCAGCAGCCAAAGGCGGGGGGCCGGGCCATATACGCAGTATTTT.

This clonotype was picked up one time. The chain links TRBV4-1 to TRBJ2-1; no clear D gene. Germline CDR1 MGHRA, CDR2 YSYEKL. Trimming took off 0 bases at V and 3 bases at J, with 9 bases between the two ends. CDR3 length: 15 residues. The chain's CDR3 is CASSQDERFYNEQFF. DNA of the CDR3: TGCGCCAGCAGCCAAGATGAAAGGTTCTACAATGAGCAGTTCTTC.

This clonotype was picked up a small number of times. A read error may explain this, as a much larger clone is one base away. The V call is TRBV5-6, the J call TRBJ2-2; tentatively, D is TRBD1 or TRBD2 (5 bases each). The germline CDR1 and CDR2 sequences are SGHDT and YYEEEE. The CDR3 extends over 17 amino acids. CDR3 coding DNA: TGTGCCAGCAGCGCCCGGGGAGTTTGGGGGAACACCAGGGAGCTGTTTTTT. It translates to CASSARGVWGNTRELFF.

Details on this clonotype: A much larger clone is a single base away; this may be a read error. The chain employs TRBV4-1 and TRBJ2-7; D is ambiguous. Looked up from germline, CDR1 is MGHRA and CDR2 is YSYEKL. The CDR3 extends over 13 amino acids. CDR3 loop: CVSSWRSSYEQYF. As DNA, the CDR3 is TGCGTCAGCAGCTGGCGGAGCTCCTACGAGCAGTACTTC.

Details on this clonotype: One end of the junction is discordant with germline, which a read error may explain. In DNA, the CDR3 is TGTGCCAGCAGTAACCCAGCAGGGGAGCCAACAGGGGAGCTATTTTTT. Translation gives CASSNPAGEPTGELFF. The V call is TRBV6-2 or TRBV6-3, the J call TRBJ2-2; 7 bases are a match to TRBD1. Looked up from germline, CDR1 is MNHEY and CDR2 is SVGEGT. This CDR3 spans 16 amino acids.

As regards this clonotype: Sequence at one end of the junction differs from germline and may be a read error. V gene TRBV11-2 combines with J gene TRBJ1-6; D is perhaps TRBD1 (5 bases). Germline V gives CDR1 SGHAT, CDR2 FQNNGV. The CDR3 spans 15 residues. Written as DNA, the CDR3 is TGTGTCAGCAGCATTTCAGGGAGTGATAATACACCCCTCCACTTT. Amino acid sequence: CVSSISGSDNTPLHF.

With regard to this clonotype: The junction does not match germline at one end; this may be a read error. The chain uses TRBV4-1 and TRBJ2-7, with 10 positions matching TRBD1. The CDR3 runs 15 residues. Germline V CDR1 and CDR2: MGHRA, YSYEKL. The CDR3 nucleotides are TGCACCAGCAGCCAGGACGAGGGACAGGGGTATGAGCAGTACTTC. Protein sequence: CTSSQDEGQGYEQYF.

This chain connects TRBV6-2 or TRBV6-3 to TRBJ2-3, with 8 bases identical to TRBD1. The CDR3 has 14 amino acids. The germline V gene encodes CDR1 MNHEY and CDR2 SVGEGT. The V and J ends lost 9 bases and 5 bases, in that order; junction bases with no gene match: 10. The DNA of the CDR3 is TGTGCCAGTAACCCACAGGGGGTAGGAGATACGCAGTATTTT. The encoded protein is CASNPQGVGDTQYF.

In regard to this clonotype: Likely a read error: the CDR3 ends without its conserved phenylalanine or tryptophan. CDR3 coding DNA: TGTGACAGCGAGAAGACAGCGAACCAAGAGACCCAGTACTTA. Protein sequence: CDSEKTANQETQYL. This chain connects TRBV4-2 to TRBJ2-5; a weak D match, TRBD1 (5 bases). This CDR3 has 14 residues. CDR1 is LGHNA, CDR2 YNFKEQ, per germline.

This clonotype was detected only a few times. The chain has TRBV28 and TRBJ1-1; D not certain. V lost 1 base and J 1 base, leaving 10 bases between the germline ends. This CDR3 has 15 amino acids. Germline lookup yields CDR1 MDHEN and CDR2 SYDVKM. CDR3 in DNA: TGTGCCAGCAGTTTATTTTGGCGGAAGAACACTGAAGCTTTCTTT. Translation: CASSLFWRKNTEAFF.

This clonotype was seen ten or more times. The CDR3 region is CASRGGGMREAFF. As DNA, the CDR3 is TGTGCCTCCCGAGGAGGGGGCATGAGGGAAGCTTTCTTT. The chain combines TRBV5-6 with TRBJ1-1; 7 nucleotides line up with TRBD1. In germline, CDR1 is SGHDT, CDR2 YYEEEE. The CDR3 length is 13 residues. V trimming: 10 bases; J trimming: 8 bases; junction bases outside the gene matches: 14.

This chain links TRBV6-5 with TRBJ2-6; D not certain. The length of the CDR3 is 18 residues. V was shortened by 0 bases and J by 3 bases, with 15 bases between the two germline ends. Per germline, CDR1 MNHEY and CDR2 SVGAGI. CDR3: CASSYSQVSPYGANVLTF. The DNA for the CDR3 is TGTGCCAGCAGTTACTCGCAGGTCTCCCCTTATGGGGCCAACGTCCTGACTTTC.

A word on this clonotype: At one end, the junction sequence differs from germline, possibly due to a read error. V usage is TRBV6-6 and J usage is TRBJ2-3, with 12 bases identical to TRBD2. In germline, CDR1 is MNHNY, CDR2 SVGAGI (reference sequence). The CDR3 sequence is 18 residues long. CDR3 sequence (DNA): TGTGCCAGCAGTTACCTAGCGGGGGGGTCATCGAGCACAGATACGCAGTGTTTT. It yields the protein CASSYLAGGSSSTDTQCF.

As to this clonotype: One end of the junction is discordant with germline, which a read error may explain. The chain couples TRBV7-2 to TRBJ2-1; possibly TRBD2 for D (7 bases). There are 14 residues in the CDR3. Germline CDR1 and CDR2: SGHTA and FQGNSA. CDR3 nucleotides: TGTGCTAGCAGCTTCGGTCGGGGGGCTGATGAGCAGTTCTTC. Translation gives CASSFGRGADEQFF.